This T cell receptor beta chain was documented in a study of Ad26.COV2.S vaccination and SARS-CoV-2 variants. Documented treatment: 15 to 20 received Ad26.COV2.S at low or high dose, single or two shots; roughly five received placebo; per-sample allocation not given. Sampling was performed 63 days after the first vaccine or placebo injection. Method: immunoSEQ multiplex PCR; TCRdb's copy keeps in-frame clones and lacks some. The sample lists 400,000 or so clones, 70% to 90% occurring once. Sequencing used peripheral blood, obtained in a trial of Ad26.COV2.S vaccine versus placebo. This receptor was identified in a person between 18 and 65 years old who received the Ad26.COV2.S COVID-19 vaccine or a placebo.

As DNA, the CDR3 is TGTGCCAGCAGCCCCGCTTTGGGGGTGTGGGGGGAAAAACTGTTTTTT. Translating it yields CASSPALGVWGEKLFF. V is TRBV7-9 and J is TRBJ1-4; weak D call: TRBD1 (5 bases). The V end was cut by 5 bases, the J end by 8 bases, with 21 bases between. Germline CDR1 is SEHNR and CDR2 is FQNEAQ (reference sequence). The length of the CDR3 is 16 residues.